The 24 T cell receptor beta chains given below trace back to one sample, sequenced in a study of cytomegalovirus exposure and HLA in healthy donors. In the PCR, 60 Vbeta and 13 Jbeta primers were used. Sequencing used immunoSEQ multiplex PCR; TCRdb keeps in-frame clones, though not all of them. Among around 200,000 clones listed, under 80% were seen once. The material sequenced was PBMCs. The source is a girl aged 2 to 10 in good health and CMV-seronegative.

The chain carries TRBV6-8 and TRBJ1-1; TRBD1 matches 7 bases. This CDR3 region has 14 residues. V trimming: 2 bases; J trimming: 3 bases; junction bases outside the gene matches: 3. CDR1 and CDR2 (germline): MNHGY, SAAAGT. In DNA form, the CDR3 reads TGTGCCAGCAGTTACGATACAGGGGACACTGAAGCTTTCTTT. This sequence encodes CASSYDTGDTEAFF.

With respect to this clone: Other nucleotide sequences in the sample specify the same CDR3. The V call is TRBV4-2, the J call TRBJ2-7, with 8 bases identical to TRBD1. The CDR3 has 16 residues. CDR1 and CDR2 (germline): LGHNA, YNFKEQ. With 3 bases clipped from V and 3 bases from J, the junction kept 10 bases outside the gene matches. The CDR3 region has the DNA TGTGCCAGCAGCCAGGGCGGACAGGGAACGATCTACGAGCAGTACTTC. Residues: CASSQGGQGTIYEQYF.

V usage is TRBV9 and J usage is TRBJ1-2; D possibly corresponds to TRBD1 (5 bases). Deletions cut 6 bases from V and 4 bases from J, with 16 bases between. The CDR3 is made up of 14 amino acids. Germline V gene data show CDR1 as SGDLS and CDR2 as YYNGEE. DNA of the CDR3: TGTGCCAGCAAGCCGGGGGTGTTATCCTATGGCTACACCTTC. Protein sequence: CASKPGVLSYGYTF.

The chain recombines TRBV5-4 with TRBJ1-3; tentative D call: TRBD1 (6 bases). CDR3 length: 14 residues. Germline CDR1 and CDR2: SGHNT and YYREEE (reference sequence). Trimming pared 4 bases from V and 2 bases from J, leaving 10 bases between. In DNA form, the CDR3 reads TGTGCCAGCAGCCGGCCAGGGGCTGGAAACACCATATATTTT. Translating gives CASSRPGAGNTIYF.

The chain recombines TRBV19 with TRBJ1-1, with D hard to call. V was shortened by 7 bases and J by 0 bases, with 9 bases between the two germline ends. The germline V gene has CDR1 LNHDA and CDR2 SQIVND (reference sequence). This CDR3 has 13 residues. The CDR3 is CASNDRMNTEAFF. The CDR3 DNA sequence: TGTGCCAGTAATGATAGAATGAACACTGAAGCTTTCTTT.

The V and J genes are TRBV6-5 and TRBJ2-1; TRBD2 matches 7 bases. Germline V gene data show CDR1 as MNHEY and CDR2 as SVGAGI. The CDR3 loop spans 15 amino acids. V lost 6 bases to trimming and J lost 3 bases; unmatched junction nucleotides: 8. The CDR3 DNA sequence: TGTGCCAGCAGGAGCGGGACTCTACTCTACAATGAGCAGTTCTTC. It codes for CASRSGTLLYNEQFF.

V gene TRBV5-1 combines with J gene TRBJ2-2; 7 nucleotides match TRBD1. This CDR3 has 14 residues. Unmatched junction bases numbered 4, after V lost 6 bases and J lost 2 bases. Germline CDR1 and CDR2: SGHRS and YFSETQ. The CDR3 DNA reads TGCGCCAGCAAAGGGGGCCTAAACACCGGGGAGCTGTTTTTT. Its protein is CASKGGLNTGELFF.

The rearrangement uses TRBV9 and TRBJ2-3, with a possible D match to TRBD1 (5 bases). Germline CDR1 is SGDLS and CDR2 is YYNGEE. The V and J ends lost 2 bases and 2 bases respectively, with 12 bases between them. The CDR3 consists of 15 residues. The CDR3 is CASSVHQDTTDTQYF. The CDR3 nucleotides are TGTGCCAGCAGCGTCCACCAGGACACCACAGATACGCAGTATTTT.

This clone was counted a few times. This chain connects TRBV11-2 to TRBJ1-1; D gene unclear. The CDR3 totals 13 residues. Germline loops: CDR1 SGHAT, CDR2 FQNNGV. With 1 base removed from V and 4 bases from J, the gap between germline ends came to 7 bases. As DNA, the CDR3 is TGTGCCAGCAGCTTAGGGCCTGGCACTGAAGCTTTCTTT. Protein sequence: CASSLGPGTEAFF.

This clone was picked up a small number of times. The V gene is TRBV27, the J gene TRBJ2-3; D perhaps matches TRBD2 (5 bases). Germline CDR1 reads MNHEY; CDR2 reads SMNVEV (reference sequence). The CDR3 contains 13 residues. The ends were cut back, 3 bases at V and 7 bases at J, with 11 bases in the middle. The CDR3 spells CASSFPLAHTQYF. DNA of the CDR3: TGTGCCAGCAGTTTTCCCCTAGCTCATACGCAGTATTTT.

The chain links TRBV7-9 to TRBJ2-5; weak D call: TRBD2 (7 bases). CDR1 is SEHNR, CDR2 FQNEAQ, per germline (reference sequence). V was clipped by 2 bases and J by 4 bases, with 14 bases between them. This CDR3 has 15 residues. The CDR3 coding sequence is TGTGCCAGCAGCTTAAAGGGGGGAGGGGGAGAGACCCAGTACTTC. Translation: CASSLKGGGGETQYF. Filled out from reference TRBV7-9 and TRBJ2-5, the complete variable domain reads DTGVSQNPRHKITKRGQNVTFRCDPISEHNRLYWYRQTLGQGPEFLTYFQNEAQLEKSRLLSDRFSAERPKGSFSTLEIQRTEQGDSAMYLCASSLKGGGGETQYFGPGTRLLVL.

This chain joins TRBV6-5 and TRBJ1-4, with D perhaps TRBD1 (6 bases). The CDR3 totals 15 residues. V lost 2 bases to trimming and J lost 9 bases, with 16 bases between them. CDR1 and CDR2 from the germline V gene are MNHEY and SVGAGI. In DNA, the CDR3 is TGTGCCAGCAGTTACGGAGCAGGGGCTGAGAAAAAACTGTTTTTT. Amino acid sequence: CASSYGAGAEKKLFF.

The sample holds a few counts of this clone. The chain is built from TRBV14 and TRBJ2-2, with 8 bases that match TRBD2. After removal of 0 bases from V and 4 bases from J, the junction contained 7 bases not matched to a gene. The V gene's germline CDR1 is SGHDN and CDR2 FVKESK. The CDR3 contains 17 residues. This chain's CDR3 is CASSQDLSGASTGELFF. The CDR3 DNA reads TGTGCCAGCAGCCAAGATCTTAGCGGGGCATCCACCGGGGAGCTGTTTTTT.

This clone was seen just once. V is TRBV5-1 and J is TRBJ2-7, with D possibly matching TRBD1 (5 bases). The CDR3 spans 12 residues. From germline, CDR1 is SGHRS and CDR2 YFSETQ. Trimming stripped 0 bases from V and 6 bases from J, with 7 bases between. CDR3 region: CASSLEGFEQYF. The CDR3 DNA is TGCGCCAGCAGCTTGGAGGGGTTCGAGCAGTACTTC.

With regard to this clone: At one end, the junction sequence differs from germline, possibly due to a read error. CDR3 in amino acids: CASSMGGGNSGYTF. The CDR3 region has the DNA TGTGCCAGCAGCATGGGTGGGGGCAACTCTGGCTACACCTTC. The chain recombines TRBV27 with TRBJ1-2; D is possibly TRBD1 (6 bases). Germline V lookup: CDR1 MNHEY, CDR2 SMNVEV (reference sequence). The CDR3 has 14 amino acids.

This clone was seen a handful of times. The rearrangement joins TRBV2 to TRBJ2-7; D unclear. Germline CDR1 SNHLY, CDR2 FYNNEI. Trimming cost V 7 bases and J 3 bases, with 10 bases left between them. The CDR3 runs 12 residues. DNA for the CDR3: TGTGCCAGCACCAGAAGAGGCTACGAGCAGTACTTC. Protein: CASTRRGYEQYF.

This sequence joins TRBV6-5 and TRBJ1-2, with D possibly TRBD1 on 5 matching bases. The CDR3 consists of 12 residues. Germline lookup yields CDR1 MNHEY and CDR2 SVGAGI. The germline V and J ends were trimmed by 6 bases and 7 bases, with 12 bases remaining between them. This CDR3 reads CASSSGLFGYTF. CDR3 sequence (DNA): TGTGCCAGCAGCTCGGGACTTTTTGGCTACACCTTC.

The chain employs TRBV25-1 and TRBJ2-5; 12 bases are a match to TRBD2. Germline CDR1 is MGHDK and CDR2 is SYGVNS. The CDR3 contains 16 residues. V shed 3 bases, J shed 4 bases, and the junction held 6 bases outside the gene matches. CDR3 loop: CASSDGKLAGGETQYF. DNA for the CDR3: TGTGCCAGCAGTGATGGGAAACTAGCGGGAGGAGAGACCCAGTACTTC.

The V call is TRBV30, the J call TRBJ2-1; unclear D gene. Germline CDR1 is GTSNPN and CDR2 is SVGIG (reference sequence). Trimming cost V 0 bases and J 6 bases, with 12 bases left between them. The CDR3 runs 14 residues. The CDR3 sequence is CAWSVVTPGNEQFF. Written as DNA, the CDR3 is TGTGCCTGGAGTGTGGTGACCCCGGGCAATGAGCAGTTCTTC. The complete variable domain, with remaining parts taken from reference TRBV30 and TRBJ2-1, reads SQTIHQWPATLVQPVGSPLSLECTVEGTSNPNLYWYRQAAGRGLQLLFYSVGIGQISSEVPQNLSASRPQDRQFILSSKKLLLSDSGFYLCAWSVVTPGNEQFFGPGTRLTVL.

The V gene is TRBV30, the J gene TRBJ2-7; D perhaps matches TRBD1 (6 bases). CDR1 is GTSNPN, CDR2 SVGIG, per germline (reference sequence). V lost 0 bases and J 6 bases, leaving 9 bases between the germline ends. The CDR3 sequence is 12 residues long. The CDR3 DNA reads as TGTGCCTGGAGTGTTGGCAGGGGCGAGCAGTACTTC. It encodes CAWSVGRGEQYF. The full variable domain, rest sourced from reference TRBV30 and TRBJ2-7, is SQTIHQWPATLVQPVGSPLSLECTVEGTSNPNLYWYRQAAGRGLQLLFYSVGIGQISSEVPQNLSASRPQDRQFILSSKKLLLSDSGFYLCAWSVGRGEQYFGPGTRLTVT.

The V and J genes are TRBV9 and TRBJ1-1; 7 bases agree with TRBD1. The CDR3 contains 14 residues. The trim removed 4 bases at V and 2 bases at J, leaving 5 bases unmatched. The germline V gene encodes CDR1 SGDLS and CDR2 YYNGEE. CDR3 loop: CASSTQGGNTEAFF. The CDR3 bases are TGTGCCAGCAGCACTCAGGGGGGCAACACTGAAGCTTTCTTT.

The chain combines TRBV5-1 with TRBJ1-5; TRBD1 matches at 9 bases. CDR1 is SGHRS, CDR2 YFSETQ, per germline. The CDR3 sequence is 15 residues long. V lost 4 bases to trimming and J lost 4 bases; unmatched junction nucleotides: 6. The CDR3 here is CASSPTTGGNQPQHF. DNA for the CDR3: TGCGCCAGCAGCCCGACGACAGGGGGAAATCAGCCCCAGCATTTT.

The chain uses TRBV9 and TRBJ1-6; the D is unclear. Germline CDR1 and CDR2: SGDLS and YYNGEE. The CDR3 is 13 residues long. Trimming shortened V by 3 bases and J by 7 bases, and 8 bases separated the two germline ends. CDR3 sequence (DNA): TGTGCCAGCAGCGGCGCGCAAAATTCACCCCTCCACTTT. It codes for CASSGAQNSPLHF.

The chain uses TRBV19 and TRBJ2-7, with TRBD1 matching 12 bases. Trimming took 6 bases from V and 5 from J; bases not matched to a gene: 11. This CDR3 is built from 16 residues. Germline V gene data show CDR1 as LNHDA and CDR2 as SQIVND (reference sequence). In nucleotides, the CDR3 is TGTGCCAGTAGGTCCGGGACAGGGGGCCCCCGGGACGAGCAGTACTTC. Translating gives CASRSGTGGPRDEQYF.